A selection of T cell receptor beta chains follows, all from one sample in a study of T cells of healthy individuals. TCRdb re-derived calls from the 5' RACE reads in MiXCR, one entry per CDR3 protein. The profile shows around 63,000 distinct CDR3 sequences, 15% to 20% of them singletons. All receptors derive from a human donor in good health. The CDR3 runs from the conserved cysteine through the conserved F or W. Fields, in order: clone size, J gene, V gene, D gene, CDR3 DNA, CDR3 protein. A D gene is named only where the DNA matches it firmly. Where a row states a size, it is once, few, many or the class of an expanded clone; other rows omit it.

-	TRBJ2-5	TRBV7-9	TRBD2	TGTGCCAGCAGGCAGACTAGCGGCGAGACCCAGTACTTC	CASRQTSGETQYF
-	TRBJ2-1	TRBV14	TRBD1	TGTGCCAGCAGCCGGGAACAGGGGTACGGGCAGTTCTTC	CASSREQGYGQFF
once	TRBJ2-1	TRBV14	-	TGTGCCAGCAGCCAGGAGAGCTCCTACAATGAGCAGTTCTTC	CASSQESSYNEQFF
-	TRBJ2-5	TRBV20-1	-	TGCAGTGCTAGCGGGGGATCGACTGAGGAGACCCAGTACTTC	CSASGGSTEETQYF
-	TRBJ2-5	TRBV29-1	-	TGCAGCGTGGTACTACAGGGACCTGAGACCCAGTACTTC	CSVVLQGPETQYF
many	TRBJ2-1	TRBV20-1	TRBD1	TGCAGTGCTAGACTCTTGGACAGGGGGATTAATAATGAGCAGTTCTTC	CSARLLDRGINNEQFF
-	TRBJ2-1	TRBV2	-	TGTGCCAGCAGTGAGAGGGTTGGGTCCTACAATGAGCAGTTCTTC	CASSERVGSYNEQFF
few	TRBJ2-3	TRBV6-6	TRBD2	TGTGCCAGCAGTGAAACTAGCGGGAGATTCACAGATACGCAGTATTTT	CASSETSGRFTDTQYF
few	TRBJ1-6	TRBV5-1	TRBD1	TGCGCCAGCAGCCGGACAGGGGTGAATTCACCCCTCCACTTT	CASSRTGVNSPLHF
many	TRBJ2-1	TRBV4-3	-	TGCGCCAGCAGCCAAAGGGTTATAGGGAACAATGAGCAGTTCTTC	CASSQRVIGNNEQFF
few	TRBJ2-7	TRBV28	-	TGTGCCAGCAGATCAACGGGGGCGAGCTCCTACGAGCAGTACTTC	CASRSTGASSYEQYF
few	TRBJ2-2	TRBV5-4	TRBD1	TGTGCCAGCAGCCCGGCAGCCCGGGACAGGATAAGCGGGGAGCTGTTTTTT	CASSPAARDRISGELFF
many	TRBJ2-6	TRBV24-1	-	TGTGCCACCAGTGTTTCTGGGGCCAACGTCCTGACTTTC	CATSVSGANVLTF
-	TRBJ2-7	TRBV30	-	TGTGCCTGGAGTGGAGGCTACGAGCAGTACTTC	CAWSGGYEQYF
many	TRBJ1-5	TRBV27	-	TGTGCCAGCAGTTCTAAAGGCAGCCAGACCCAGCATTTT	CASSSKGSQTQHF
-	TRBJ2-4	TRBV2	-	TGTGCCAGCAGTACCATACGGGATCAGTACTTC	CASSTIRDQYF
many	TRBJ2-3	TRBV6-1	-	TGTGCCAGCAGTTCTCGGGGGCCCTCATTATCGGAGCAGTATTTT	CASSSRGPSLSEQYF
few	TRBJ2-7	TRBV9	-	TGTGCCAGCAGCGCTCGGCAGGGTTTAGCGGTCTACGAGCAGTACTTC	CASSARQGLAVYEQYF
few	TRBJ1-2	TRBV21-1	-	TGTGCCAGCAGCAAAAGGCAGGGGCCAAATGGCTACACCTTC	CASSKRQGPNGYTF
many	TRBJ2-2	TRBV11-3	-	TGTGCCAGCAGCCCCCGAGGAGGGGCCGGGGAGCTGTTTTTT	CASSPRGGAGELFF
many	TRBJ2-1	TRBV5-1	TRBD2	TGCGCCAGCGCCTCTGTAGCGGGGGCCAAAATGAGGGAGTTCTTC	CASASVAGAKMREFF
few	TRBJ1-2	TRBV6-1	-	TGTGCCAGCAGTGTAGGGGCTTATACTAACTATGGCTACACCTTC	CASSVGAYTNYGYTF
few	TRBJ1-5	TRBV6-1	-	TGTGCCAGCAGTCAGGGACGCAATCAGCCCCAGCATTTT	CASSQGRNQPQHF
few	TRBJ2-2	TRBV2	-	TGTGCCAGCACCCGGGACCCCGGGGAGCTGTTTTTT	CASTRDPGELFF
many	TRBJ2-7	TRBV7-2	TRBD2	TGTGCCAGCAGCGCGACTAGCGGGGGGTCCTACGAGCAGTACTTC	CASSATSGGSYEQYF
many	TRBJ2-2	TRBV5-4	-	TGTGCCAGCAGCTTGTATACGGGGCGCGACACCGGGGAGCTGTTTTTT	CASSLYTGRDTGELFF
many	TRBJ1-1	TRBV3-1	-	TGTGCCAGCAGCCAAGATTGGTCCACTGAAGCTTTCTTT	CASSQDWSTEAFF
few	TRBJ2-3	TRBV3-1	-	TGTGCCAGCAGCCAAGTAGGAACAGATACGCAGTATTTT	CASSQVGTDTQYF
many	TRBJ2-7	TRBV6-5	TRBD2	TGTGCCAGCAGGGGTCCCCGACTAGCTGTCTACGAGCAGTACTTC	CASRGPRLAVYEQYF
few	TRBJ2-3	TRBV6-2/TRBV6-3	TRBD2	TGTGCCAGCAGTTACCTAGGACTAGCGGGACCCACAGATACGCAGTATTTT	CASSYLGLAGPTDTQYF
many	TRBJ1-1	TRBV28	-	TGTGCCAGCAGCTTTGAGCGTTCTGCGGGGAACACTGAAGCTTTCTTT	CASSFERSAGNTEAFF
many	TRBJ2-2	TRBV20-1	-	TGCAGTGCTAGAGTTCAAGGGTTTGGGGGGGAGCTGTTTTTT	CSARVQGFGGELFF
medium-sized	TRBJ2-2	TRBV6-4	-	TGTGCCAGCAGTGAGGCAGGGGACACCGGGGAGCTGTTTTTT	CASSEAGDTGELFF
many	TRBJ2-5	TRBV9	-	TGTGCCAGCAGCGTAGCTGGCTCCCAAGAGACCCAGTACTTC	CASSVAGSQETQYF
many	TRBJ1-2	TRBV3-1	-	TGTGCCAGCAGCCAAGAAGGGTCCTTTCGGGCAGATGGCTACACCTTC	CASSQEGSFRADGYTF
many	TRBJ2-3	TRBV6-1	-	TGTGCCAGCAGTGAAGCCGGGACAGATACGCAGTATTTT	CASSEAGTDTQYF
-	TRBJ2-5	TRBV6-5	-	TGTGCCAGCAGGAACCGACAGGAAGAGACCCAGTACTTC	CASRNRQEETQYF
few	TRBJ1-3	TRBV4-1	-	TGCGCCAGCAGCCGGCTCGGGGGAGGAAACACCATATATTTT	CASSRLGGGNTIYF
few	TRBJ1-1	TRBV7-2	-	TGTGCCGAAGGGGGGTTGAACACTGAAGCTTTCTTT	CAEGGLNTEAFF
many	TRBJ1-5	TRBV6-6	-	TGTGCCAGCAGGGGTGGGGCGTATCAGCCCCAGCATTTT	CASRGGAYQPQHF
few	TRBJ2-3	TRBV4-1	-	TGCGCCAGCAGCCAAGACCGGGGAACTACGCAGTATTTT	CASSQDRGTTQYF
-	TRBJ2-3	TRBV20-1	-	TGCAGTGCTACCCAGGACTATATCTATCCCCAGGATACGCAGTATTTT	CSATQDYIYPQDTQYF
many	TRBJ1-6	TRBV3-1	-	TGTGCCAGCAGCCAGAGAACAGGGCTCGGCTCACCCCTCCACTTT	CASSQRTGLGSPLHF
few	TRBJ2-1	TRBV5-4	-	TGTGCCAGCAGCTTGGTACTAGCAGGGTACAATGAGCAGTTCTTC	CASSLVLAGYNEQFF
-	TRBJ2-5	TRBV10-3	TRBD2	TGTGCCATCAGTGAACTAGCGGGAGGAGTAAGGGGACAAGAGACCCAGTACTTC	CAISELAGGVRGQETQYF
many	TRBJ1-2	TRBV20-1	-	TGCAGTGCTAGTTCGTCCCGGGGCCACTATGGCTACACCTTC	CSASSSRGHYGYTF
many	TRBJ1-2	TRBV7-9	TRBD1	TGTGCCAGCAGCTTAGCAGGACAGGAGCCCCAGGTTGGCTACACCTTC	CASSLAGQEPQVGYTF
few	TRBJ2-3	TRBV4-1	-	TGCGCCAGCAGACCGGACCCATCCCCTTCCCAAGCGCAGTATTTT	CASRPDPSPSQAQYF
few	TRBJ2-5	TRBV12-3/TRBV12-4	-	TGTGCCAGCAGTTTCTTTGGGAGAGGGGAGACCCAGTACTTC	CASSFFGRGETQYF
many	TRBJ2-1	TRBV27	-	TGTGCCAGCAGTTTAATGGGGACCGCCAATGAGCAGTTCTTC	CASSLMGTANEQFF
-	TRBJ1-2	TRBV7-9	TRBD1	TGTGCCAGCGTTGGGACAGGAGACTATGGCTACACCTTC	CASVGTGDYGYTF
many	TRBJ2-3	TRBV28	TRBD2	TGTGCCAGCAGTTTCGGGGGGGTGACAGATACGCAGTATTTT	CASSFGGVTDTQYF
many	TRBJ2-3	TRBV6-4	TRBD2	TGTGCCAGCAGTGGGACTAGCGGGGCAGATACGCAGTATTTT	CASSGTSGADTQYF
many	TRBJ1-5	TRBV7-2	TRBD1	TGTGCCAGCAGCTTCCGGACAGGGGGCAATCAGCCCCAGCATTTT	CASSFRTGGNQPQHF
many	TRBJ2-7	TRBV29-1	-	TGCAGCGCGGCCCGCAGGGCGAGCTCCTACGAGCAGTACTTC	CSAARRASSYEQYF